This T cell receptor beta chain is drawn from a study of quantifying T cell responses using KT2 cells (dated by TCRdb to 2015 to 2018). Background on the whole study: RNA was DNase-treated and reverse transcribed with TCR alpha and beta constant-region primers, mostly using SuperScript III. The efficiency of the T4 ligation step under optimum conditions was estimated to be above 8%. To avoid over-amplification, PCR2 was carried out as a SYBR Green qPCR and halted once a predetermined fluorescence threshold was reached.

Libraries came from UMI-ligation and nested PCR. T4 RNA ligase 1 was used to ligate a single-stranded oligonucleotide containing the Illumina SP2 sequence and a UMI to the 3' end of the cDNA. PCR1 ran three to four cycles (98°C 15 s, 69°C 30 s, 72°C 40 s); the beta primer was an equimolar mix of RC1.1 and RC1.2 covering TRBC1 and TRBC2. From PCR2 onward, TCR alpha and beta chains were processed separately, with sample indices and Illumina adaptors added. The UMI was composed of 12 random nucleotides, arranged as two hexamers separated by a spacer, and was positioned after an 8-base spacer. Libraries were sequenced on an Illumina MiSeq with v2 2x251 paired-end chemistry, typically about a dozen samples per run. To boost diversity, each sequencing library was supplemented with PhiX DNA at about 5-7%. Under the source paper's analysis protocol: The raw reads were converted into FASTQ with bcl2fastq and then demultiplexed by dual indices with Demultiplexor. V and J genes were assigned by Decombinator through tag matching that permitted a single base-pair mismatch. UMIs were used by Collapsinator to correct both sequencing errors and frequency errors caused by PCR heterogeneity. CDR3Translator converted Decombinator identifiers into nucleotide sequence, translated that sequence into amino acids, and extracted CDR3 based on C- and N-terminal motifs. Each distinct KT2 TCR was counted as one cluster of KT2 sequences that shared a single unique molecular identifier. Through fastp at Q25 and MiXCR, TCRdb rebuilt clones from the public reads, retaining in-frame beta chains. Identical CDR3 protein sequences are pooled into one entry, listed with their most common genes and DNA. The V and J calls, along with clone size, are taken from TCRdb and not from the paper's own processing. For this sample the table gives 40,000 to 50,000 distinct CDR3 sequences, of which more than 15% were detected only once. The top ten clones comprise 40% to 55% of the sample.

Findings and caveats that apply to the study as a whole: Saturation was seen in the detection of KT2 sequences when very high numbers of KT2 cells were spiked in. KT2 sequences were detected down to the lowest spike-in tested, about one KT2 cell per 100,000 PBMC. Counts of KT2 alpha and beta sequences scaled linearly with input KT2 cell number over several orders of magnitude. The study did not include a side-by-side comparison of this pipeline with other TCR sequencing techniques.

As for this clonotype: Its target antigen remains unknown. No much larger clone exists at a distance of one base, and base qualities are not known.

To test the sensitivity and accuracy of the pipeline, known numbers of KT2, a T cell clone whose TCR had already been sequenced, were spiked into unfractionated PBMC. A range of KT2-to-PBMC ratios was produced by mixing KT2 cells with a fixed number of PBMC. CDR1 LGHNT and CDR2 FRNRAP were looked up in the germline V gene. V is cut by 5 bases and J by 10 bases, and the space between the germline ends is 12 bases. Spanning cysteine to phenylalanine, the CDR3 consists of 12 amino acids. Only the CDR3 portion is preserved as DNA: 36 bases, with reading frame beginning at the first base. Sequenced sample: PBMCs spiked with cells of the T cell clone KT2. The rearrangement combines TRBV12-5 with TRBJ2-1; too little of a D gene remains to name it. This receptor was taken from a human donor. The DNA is TGTGCTAGTGGTGCACCGACGGGCGAGCAGTTCTTC. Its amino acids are CASGAPTGEQFF.